A single sample is the source of the 10 T cell receptor beta chains below, sequenced in a study of shared clonotypes between healthy human individuals. Profiled with immunoSEQ multiplex PCR; TCRdb holds only in-frame clones, not every one. This sample has about 300,000 clones, with roughly 70% found just once. The sequenced material came from memory CD4+ T cells sorted from blood. The subset was: CD45RA-negative fraction. The receptors come from a man between 25 and 39 years old in good health.

J is TRBJ2-3 and V is TRBV9; no clear D. The V gene lost 4 bases and the J gene lost 6 bases, with 9 bases spanning the gap. The CDR3 spans 12 residues. Germline lookup yields CDR1 SGDLS and CDR2 YYNGEE. CDR3 amino acids: CASSPRMDTQYF. CDR3 nucleotide sequence: TGTGCCAGCAGCCCCCGAATGGATACGCAGTATTTT.

The chain combines TRBV5-1 with TRBJ1-2, with 9 nucleotides matching TRBD1. Trimming cost V 2 bases and J 7 bases; bases outside gene matches: 6. Germline V gives CDR1 SGHRS, CDR2 YFSETQ. The CDR3 consists of 14 residues. The CDR3 DNA follows: TGCGCCAGCAGCTTTAAACAGGGGGCTGGTGGCTACACCTTC. Amino acids: CASSFKQGAGGYTF.

This chain joins TRBV28 and TRBJ2-1; D not certain. Trimming removed 2 bases from V and 0 bases from J, with 14 bases in between. The CDR3 extends over 17 amino acids. Germline V gene sequence: CDR1 MDHEN, CDR2 SYDVKM. CDR3 sequence (DNA): TGTGCCAGCAGTTTACTGACTCTTCCGAGCTCCTACAATGAGCAGTTCTTC. Translating it yields CASSLLTLPSSYNEQFF.

The chain employs TRBV4-3 and TRBJ2-7; 11 positions agree with TRBD2. CDR1 is LGHNA and CDR2 is YSLEER in the germline V gene. The CDR3 is 19 residues long. J lost 3 bases, V lost 0 bases, and 13 bases had no gene match. The CDR3 protein is CASSQDTGLAVERHYEQYF. DNA of the CDR3: TGCGCCAGCAGCCAAGATACGGGACTAGCGGTCGAAAGGCACTACGAGCAGTACTTC.

The genes are TRBV9 and TRBJ2-7; 8 nucleotides agree with TRBD1. The CDR3 is 15 amino acids. Germline V gives CDR1 SGDLS, CDR2 YYNGEE. The V gene end was trimmed by 3 bases and the J gene end by 2 bases; junction bases not matched to a gene: 7. In DNA form, the CDR3 reads TGTGCCAGCAGCGCCTCCGGGACAGGTCCCTACGAGCAGTACTTC. Its protein is CASSASGTGPYEQYF. Based on the CDR3 plus reference TRBV9 and TRBJ2-7, the full variable domain is DSGVTQTPKHLITATGQRVTLRCSPRSGDLSVYWYQQSLDQGLQFLIQYYNGEERAKGNILERFSAQQFPDLHSELNLSSLELGDSALYFCASSASGTGPYEQYFGPGTRLTVT.

The chain combines TRBV10-3 with TRBJ2-7; 9 bases align to TRBD1. Losses at the gene ends were 3 bases for V and 3 bases for J; bases not matched to a gene: 15. Germline V CDR1 and CDR2: ENHRY, SYGVKD. CDR3 size: 18 residues. CDR3 DNA: TGTGCCATCAGTGAATATCCCGGGACAGGGTTCCTCTACTACGAGCAGTACTTC. This codes for CAISEYPGTGFLYYEQYF.

V gene TRBV7-3 combines with J gene TRBJ2-1; TRBD2 matches 11 bases. V gave up 5 bases and J gave up 7 bases; unmatched junction bases: 4. This CDR3 is 14 amino acids long. Germline CDR1 is SGHTA and CDR2 is FQGTGA. CDR3 loop: CASSDGTSGNEQFF. The CDR3 coding sequence is TGTGCCAGCAGCGATGGGACTAGCGGTAATGAGCAGTTCTTC.

This clone is a singleton in its sample. The chain employs TRBV9 and TRBJ2-2; D possibly corresponds to TRBD1 (6 bases). There are 15 residues in the CDR3. The germline CDR1 and CDR2 sequences are SGDLS and YYNGEE. Trimming took 3 bases from V and 4 from J, leaving 13 bases between them. The CDR3 reads CASSAGTTLTGELFF. CDR3 nucleotide sequence: TGTGCCAGCAGCGCGGGGACAACCCTCACCGGGGAGCTGTTTTTT.

This chain uses TRBV10-1 with TRBJ2-7; D is perhaps TRBD1 (6 bases). Trimming cost V 5 bases and J 6 bases, with 14 bases left between them. Germline CDR1 reads WNHNN; CDR2 reads SYGVQD (reference sequence). The length of the CDR3 is 13 residues. As DNA, the CDR3 is TGCGCCAGCAGTAACACAGGGTTCGCCGAGCAGTACTTC. Amino acid sequence: CASSNTGFAEQYF.

The V gene is TRBV5-6, the J gene TRBJ2-3; 7 positions agree with TRBD2. The V gene's germline CDR1 is SGHDT and CDR2 YYEEEE. CDR3 length equals 13 residues. The junction had 9 bases not matched to a gene; V was cut back by 4 bases and J by 10 bases. The CDR3 loop is CASSRGRDYSQYF. CDR3 nucleotide sequence: TGTGCCAGCAGCCGAGGAAGGGACTACTCGCAGTATTTT.